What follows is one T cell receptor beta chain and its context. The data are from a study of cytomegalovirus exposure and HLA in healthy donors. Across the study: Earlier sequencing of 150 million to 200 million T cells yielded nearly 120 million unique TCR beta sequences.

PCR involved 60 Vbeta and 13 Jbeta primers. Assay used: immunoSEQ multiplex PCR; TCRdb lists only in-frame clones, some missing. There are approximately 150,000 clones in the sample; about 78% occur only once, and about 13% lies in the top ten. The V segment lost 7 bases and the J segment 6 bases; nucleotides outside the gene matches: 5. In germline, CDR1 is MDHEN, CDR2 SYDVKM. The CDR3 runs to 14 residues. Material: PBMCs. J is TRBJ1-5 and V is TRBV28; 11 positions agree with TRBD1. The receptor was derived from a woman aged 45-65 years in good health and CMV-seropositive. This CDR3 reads CASNGQGALQPQHF. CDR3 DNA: TGTGCCAGCAATGGACAGGGGGCTCTTCAGCCCCAGCATTTT.